These 24 T cell receptor beta chains came from one sample sequenced in a study of T cell clusters in autoimmune cytopenias. Each sample's input was roughly 230 ng genomic DNA, 38,000 or so genome equivalents. TRB rearrangements were amplified by touch-down multiplex PCR with mixed TRB-A/B primers. Using the multiplex PCR reads, TCRdb records one entry per CDR3 protein without DNA. The sample's table shows about 5,000 distinct CDR3 sequences. This sample also appeared in a second study, on T cell repertoires in aging, cancer and after chemotherapy.

The sample comprised peripheral blood. Receptors were obtained from a human donor in good health.

The CDR3: CSAAAGGQPQHF. The chain combines TRBV20-1 with TRBJ1-5; TCRdb's assignment of TRBD1 cannot be checked, as there is no DNA. Germline assignment: CDR1 DFQATT and CDR2 SNEGSKA (reference sequence). The CDR3 is 12 amino acids.

The chain carries TRBV10-1 and TRBJ2-3. Germline loops: CDR1 WNHNN, CDR2 SYGVQD (reference sequence). The CDR3 extends over 13 amino acids. CDR3 in amino acids: CASSDISGDTQYF.

The gene calls are TRBV20-1 and TRBJ2-2; TCRdb's D call of TRBD2 is untestable without DNA. The CDR3 loop spans 15 amino acids. CDR1 and CDR2 (germline): DFQATT, SNEGSKA (reference sequence). CDR3 loop: CSAPGLAGANGELFF.

This clonotype is labeled medium-sized (0.01 to 0.1%) based on frequency. The genes are TRBV27 and TRBJ1-5. Germline values: CDR1 MNHEY, CDR2 SMNVEV (reference sequence). CDR3 length equals 14 residues. The CDR3 reads CASSRNAGNQPQHF.

Its frequency marks this clonotype as medium-sized. This chain uses TRBV30 with TRBJ2-6; TCRdb returns TRBD1, unconfirmable since there is no DNA. Germline V CDR1 and CDR2: GTSNPN, SVGIG (reference sequence). The CDR3 contains 15 residues. The CDR3 loop reads CAWEGGWSGANVLTF.

The chain links TRBV6-2 or TRBV6-3 to TRBJ1-4; TCRdb's D call of TRBD1 is untestable without DNA. Germline lookup yields CDR1 MNHEY and CDR2 SVGEGT. CDR3 length: 16 residues. CDR3 protein: CASSERSAGSNEKLFF.

J is TRBJ2-5 and V is TRBV14; the D call from TCRdb, TRBD2, cannot be confirmed without DNA. CDR3 length equals 13 residues. From germline, CDR1 is SGHDN and CDR2 FVKESK. The CDR3 loop reads CASSQGRWETQYF.

This chain uses TRBV14 with TRBJ2-1; TCRdb gives TRBD2 as the D gene, but with no DNA this cannot be confirmed. The CDR3 is 19 residues long. From germline, CDR1 is SGHDN and CDR2 FVKESK. The CDR3 loop is CASSPTELAGVWGYNEQFF.

This chain joins TRBV20-1 and TRBJ2-5. The length of the CDR3 is 14 residues. The germline CDR1 and CDR2 sequences are DFQATT and SNEGSKA (reference sequence). The CDR3 sequence: CSARALTSTETQYF.

This clonotype is identified as medium-sized from frequency. The chain carries TRBV20-1 and TRBJ2-7. This CDR3 comprises 11 residues. Germline assignment: CDR1 DFQATT and CDR2 SNEGSKA (reference sequence). CDR3 region: CSASDTYEQYF.

This clonotype is called medium-sized based on its frequency. This chain links TRBV6-1 with TRBJ2-3; the D call of TRBD2 rests on TCRdb alone, since no DNA is present to check it. This CDR3 region has 15 residues. Germline V gene lookup returns CDR1 MNHNS and CDR2 SASEGT. CDR3 sequence: CASSEASGLTDTQYF.

By frequency, this clonotype registers medium-sized. The rearrangement links TRBV27 to TRBJ1-4; TCRdb's D call, TRBD1, is unchecked because there is no DNA. In germline, CDR1 is MNHEY, CDR2 SMNVEV (reference sequence). The CDR3 contains 16 residues. This chain's CDR3 is CASSPPVGVGNEKLFF.

The chain recombines TRBV5-1 with TRBJ2-1. The CDR3 contains 14 residues. Germline CDR1 is SGHRS and CDR2 is YFSETQ. The CDR3 sequence: CASEAGGAYNEQFF.

By frequency, this clonotype is medium-sized. V is TRBV6-1 and J is TRBJ2-3; TCRdb designates TRBD2, a call that cannot be tested without DNA. CDR1 is MNHNS and CDR2 is SASEGT in the germline V gene. This CDR3 is built from 15 residues. The CDR3 sequence: CASSQGLGLTDTQYF.

This clonotype counts as medium-sized by frequency. The V call is TRBV30, the J call TRBJ1-5. The CDR3 extends over 14 amino acids. Germline V CDR1 and CDR2: GTSNPN, SVGIG (reference sequence). This chain's CDR3 is CAWSSGVFNQPQHF.

The V gene is TRBV10-3, the J gene TRBJ2-1; TCRdb indicates TRBD2, and absent DNA this call remains unverified. This CDR3 contains 19 residues. Germline lookup yields CDR1 ENHRY and CDR2 SYGVKD. The CDR3 here is CAIGAPGLAPHSSYNEQFF.

The chain links TRBV28 to TRBJ2-2. The CDR3 is 13 residues long. Per germline, CDR1 MDHEN and CDR2 SYDVKM. The CDR3: CASRYSNTGELFF.

This clonotype registers medium-sized by frequency. This chain joins TRBV6-4 and TRBJ2-3; TCRdb selects TRBD2, and the lack of DNA leaves this call unchecked. Per the germline V gene, CDR1 is MRHNA and CDR2 is SNTAGT. CDR3 length: 16 amino acids. CDR3 sequence reads: CASSDGLAGGSDTQYF.

This clonotype is called medium-sized based on its frequency. The CDR3 sequence is CASSPLEGRPNYGYTF. This chain joins TRBV13 and TRBJ1-2; TCRdb names TRBD1, which stays unverified in the absence of DNA. The CDR3 is 16 amino acids. Germline CDR1 and CDR2: PRHDT and FYEKMQ (reference sequence). Combining the CDR3 with reference TRBV13 and TRBJ1-2 gives the whole variable domain AAGVIQSPRHLIKEKRETATLKCYPIPRHDTVYWYQQGPGQDPQFLISFYEKMQSDKGSIPDRFSAQQFSDYHSELNMSSLELGDSALYFCASSPLEGRPNYGYTFGSGTRLTVV.

This sequence joins TRBV28 and TRBJ2-1; TCRdb proposes TRBD1, but this gene call is untestable without DNA. Germline CDR1 and CDR2: MDHEN and SYDVKM. The CDR3 extends over 15 amino acids. The CDR3 protein is CASSSPPTESNEQFF.

CDR3 protein: CASSALGGWHEQYF. The chain combines TRBV5-1 with TRBJ2-7; without DNA, the TCRdb call of TRBD2 cannot be checked. CDR3 size: 14 residues. From germline, CDR1 is SGHRS and CDR2 YFSETQ.

The V gene is TRBV20-1, the J gene TRBJ2-7; TCRdb's assignment of TRBD1 cannot be checked, as there is no DNA. The CDR3 consists of 16 residues. In germline, CDR1 is DFQATT, CDR2 SNEGSKA (reference sequence). CDR3: CSPLRAGRASPYEQYF.

The rearrangement uses TRBV20-1 and TRBJ2-1; TCRdb's D call, TRBD1, is unchecked because there is no DNA. This CDR3 has 18 amino acids. Looked up from germline, CDR1 is DFQATT and CDR2 is SNEGSKA (reference sequence). CDR3 residues: CSAREIPTGRGAYNEQFF.

Considering frequency, this clonotype is medium-sized (0.01 to 0.1%). The CDR3 sequence: CASSLLPEKGELFF. The gene calls are TRBV6-4 and TRBJ2-2. The CDR3 runs to 14 residues. Germline values: CDR1 MRHNA, CDR2 SNTAGT.